This is a list of T cell receptor beta chains from one sample in a study of sequential checkpoint blockade in melanoma. The repertoire was sequenced with immunoSEQ multiplex PCR; TCRdb's copy has only in-frame clones and lacks some. The sample has 9,000 or so clones, about three fifths seen once. This sample comprised CD8+ T cells sorted from blood (inferred from file names), obtained from a patient given nivolumab and ipilimumab in sequence. The origin of the receptors is a human donor with melanoma. The CDR3 runs from the conserved cysteine through the conserved F or W. Each record gives: J gene, clone size, V gene, D gene, CDR3 DNA, CDR3 protein. D genes are given only for firm matches. Rows give clone size only sometimes, using once, few, many, or a class for an expanded clone.

J: TRBJ1-4; size: .; V: TRBV15; D: TRBD1; DNA: TGTGCCACCAGCCCCGGGACAGATGATAATGAAAAACTGTTTTTT; CDR3: CATSPGTDDNEKLFF
J: TRBJ2-7; size: .; V: TRBV5-6; D: .; DNA: TGTGCCAGCAGCTTGGGAGGGTCCGCCGCCGAGCAGTACTTC; CDR3: CASSLGGSAAEQYF
J: TRBJ1-2; size: few; V: TRBV6-6; D: .; DNA: TGTGCCAGCAGTTACGACCAGGGGAACGGCTATGGCTACACCTTC; CDR3: CASSYDQGNGYGYTF
J: TRBJ1-1; size: once; V: TRBV5-6; D: .; DNA: TGTGCCAGCAGCTTCTTAGGGCGGGGAACTGAAGCTTTCTTT; CDR3: CASSFLGRGTEAFF
J: TRBJ2-7; size: few; V: TRBV27; D: .; DNA: TGTGCCAGCAGTCCAACGGGGAGTTCCTCCTACGAGCAGTACTTC; CDR3: CASSPTGSSSYEQYF
J: TRBJ2-1; size: once; V: TRBV11-2; D: .; DNA: TGTGCCAGCAGCTTAGACACCTTTGGAGATGAGCAGTTCTTC; CDR3: CASSLDTFGDEQFF
J: TRBJ2-1; size: .; V: TRBV7-9; D: .; DNA: TGTGCCAGCAGCTTTGGGCAGTTCTCCTACAATGAGCAGTTCTTC; CDR3: CASSFGQFSYNEQFF
J: TRBJ2-2; size: .; V: TRBV9; D: TRBD2; DNA: TGTGCCAGCAGCGTAGCTAGGATAGCGGGAGTTACCGGGGAGCTGTTTTTT; CDR3: CASSVARIAGVTGELFF
J: TRBJ1-3; size: few; V: TRBV15; D: TRBD1; DNA: TGTGCCACCGGGGCGGGACAGTCATTTGGAAACACCATATATTTT; CDR3: CATGAGQSFGNTIYF
J: TRBJ2-7; size: .; V: TRBV6-5; D: TRBD2; DNA: TGTGCCAGCAGATCACTAGCGGGGGATTCCTACGAGCAGTACTTC; CDR3: CASRSLAGDSYEQYF
J: TRBJ1-2; size: .; V: TRBV5-6; D: .; DNA: TGTGCCAGCAGCTTGGGGAGGGCCTCCCCCTATGGCTACACCTTC; CDR3: CASSLGRASPYGYTF
J: TRBJ2-1; size: .; V: TRBV9; D: TRBD2; DNA: TGTGCCAGCAGCGTTAGCGGGAGGCCCCACAATGAGCAGTTCTTC; CDR3: CASSVSGRPHNEQFF
J: TRBJ1-2; size: few; V: TRBV10-3; D: .; DNA: TGTGCCATCAGTGAAAGGGGTCAGTCTAACTATGGCTACACCTTC; CDR3: CAISERGQSNYGYTF
J: TRBJ2-7; size: few; V: TRBV4-1; D: .; DNA: TGCGCCAGCAGCCAAGGGACAGACTACGAGCAGTACTTC; CDR3: CASSQGTDYEQYF
J: TRBJ1-6; size: .; V: TRBV28; D: TRBD1; DNA: TGTGCCAGCAGCTGGACAGGGGCAGGTTCACCCCTCCACTTT; CDR3: CASSWTGAGSPLHF
J: TRBJ1-6; size: .; V: TRBV28; D: .; DNA: TGTGCCAGCAGTCAGGACACCAACTATAATTCACCCCTCCACTTT; CDR3: CASSQDTNYNSPLHF
J: TRBJ2-1; size: .; V: TRBV11-2; D: TRBD2; DNA: TGTGCCAGCAGCTTACCAGCGGGATTAAAGAATGAGCAGTTCTTC; CDR3: CASSLPAGLKNEQFF
J: TRBJ1-5; size: few; V: TRBV19; D: TRBD1; DNA: TGTGCCAGTAGTTGGACAGGAGGTAGCAATCAGCCCCAGCATTTT; CDR3: CASSWTGGSNQPQHF
J: TRBJ2-7; size: .; V: TRBV5-6; D: .; DNA: TGTGCCAGCAGCTTCTCTGACGAGCAGTACTTC; CDR3: CASSFSDEQYF
J: TRBJ1-4; size: once; V: TRBV28; D: TRBD1; DNA: TGTGCCAGCAGTTCAGGACAGGGACAGCCTAATGAAAAACTGTTTTTT; CDR3: CASSSGQGQPNEKLFF
J: TRBJ2-2; size: .; V: TRBV27; D: .; DNA: TGTGCCAGCAGTTTATCCCACAGCACCGGGGAGCTGTTTTTT; CDR3: CASSLSHSTGELFF
J: TRBJ1-1; size: few; V: TRBV15; D: .; DNA: TGTGCCACCAGCGCGGGGGACCCTGAAGCTTTCTTT; CDR3: CATSAGDPEAFF
J: TRBJ1-2; size: .; V: TRBV9; D: .; DNA: TGTGCCAGCAGCACGGGAGCTAACTATGGCTACACCTTC; CDR3: CASSTGANYGYTF
J: TRBJ2-2; size: .; V: TRBV7-9; D: TRBD1; DNA: TGTGCCAGCAGCGTAGCACAGGGGGCGAACACCGGGGAGCTGTTTTTT; CDR3: CASSVAQGANTGELFF
J: TRBJ2-2; size: .; V: TRBV2; D: TRBD1; DNA: TGTGCCAGCAGTGAAGCGCTTCCGGGACAGTACACCGGGGAGCTGTTTTTT; CDR3: CASSEALPGQYTGELFF
J: TRBJ2-7; size: few; V: TRBV6-1; D: TRBD2; DNA: TGTGCCAGCAGCCCCGCAGCGGGGGGGCCAGACGAGCAGTACTTC; CDR3: CASSPAAGGPDEQYF
J: TRBJ2-7; size: .; V: TRBV30; D: .; DNA: TGTGCCTGGAGCGAAGACAGGGAGCAGTACTTC; CDR3: CAWSEDREQYF
J: TRBJ2-7; size: .; V: TRBV28; D: TRBD1; DNA: TGTGCCAGCAGTTCTACCAGGACAGGCCGTTCCGAGCAGTACTTC; CDR3: CASSSTRTGRSEQYF
J: TRBJ2-7; size: .; V: TRBV7-2; D: TRBD1; DNA: TGTGCCAGCAGCAGGGGACAGGGTCGCGAGCAGTACTTC; CDR3: CASSRGQGREQYF
J: TRBJ2-1; size: .; V: TRBV7-9; D: TRBD2; DNA: TGTGCCAGCAGCCCCACTAGCGGGTCCTCCTACAATGAGCAGTTCTTC; CDR3: CASSPTSGSSYNEQFF
J: TRBJ1-5; size: .; V: TRBV28; D: TRBD1; DNA: TGTGCCAGCAGCCACCCGGCCGGCCAGGGGGCTAATCAGCCCCAGCATTTT; CDR3: CASSHPAGQGANQPQHF
J: TRBJ2-7; size: .; V: TRBV13; D: .; DNA: TGTGCCAGCAGTGACTCGTCGGAGGGCGAGCAGTACTTC; CDR3: CASSDSSEGEQYF
J: TRBJ2-1; size: .; V: TRBV9; D: TRBD2; DNA: TGTGCCAGCAGCGTAGGGCCAGCGGGGACCCGGGAGCAGTTCTTC; CDR3: CASSVGPAGTREQFF
J: TRBJ2-3; size: .; V: TRBV4-1; D: TRBD1; DNA: TGCGCCAGCAGCCTATTAACAGGGGCAGATACGCAGTATTTT; CDR3: CASSLLTGADTQYF
J: TRBJ2-1; size: .; V: TRBV11-2; D: .; DNA: TGTGCCAGCAGCTTGGGGCAAAATGAGCAGTTCTTC; CDR3: CASSLGQNEQFF
J: TRBJ2-7; size: few; V: TRBV4-3; D: TRBD1; DNA: TGCGCCAGCAGCCCTACGGGGACAGGGGGCGCCTACGAGCAGTACTTC; CDR3: CASSPTGTGGAYEQYF
J: TRBJ2-2; size: .; V: TRBV28; D: TRBD1; DNA: TGTGCCAGCAGTTTCGGGACAGGGGACGCCGGGGAGCTGTTTTTT; CDR3: CASSFGTGDAGELFF
J: TRBJ2-5; size: .; V: TRBV27; D: TRBD2; DNA: TGTGCCAGCAGTTCCTTCCGGGGGGGGCCGTGGGAGACCCAGTACTTC; CDR3: CASSSFRGGPWETQYF
J: TRBJ2-7; size: few; V: TRBV27; D: TRBD1; DNA: TGTGCCAGCAGAACAAATTCCGGGACAGGGTACTACGAGCAGTACTTC; CDR3: CASRTNSGTGYYEQYF
J: TRBJ2-5; size: .; V: TRBV7-2; D: TRBD2; DNA: TGTGCCAGCAGCATACTAGCGGGAGGTTTCCAAGAGACCCAGTACTTC; CDR3: CASSILAGGFQETQYF
J: TRBJ1-1; size: few; V: TRBV6-5; D: TRBD1; DNA: TGTGCCAGCAGAATCTCACAGGGGGGCACTGAAGCTTTCTTT; CDR3: CASRISQGGTEAFF
J: TRBJ2-5; size: .; V: TRBV7-9; D: TRBD2; DNA: TGTGCCAGCAGCTTTAGTATGAGACTAGCGGGGCACCGAGAGCAGTACTTC; CDR3: CASSFSMRLAGHREQYF
J: TRBJ2-7; size: .; V: TRBV2; D: .; DNA: TGTGCCAGCAGTGAAGTCAGGGGGGTCGCCTACGAGCAGTACTTC; CDR3: CASSEVRGVAYEQYF
J: TRBJ2-3; size: .; V: TRBV7-3; D: TRBD2; DNA: TGTGCCAGCAGCTTAAGCAGCGGGGCAACAGATACGCAGTATTTT; CDR3: CASSLSSGATDTQYF
J: TRBJ2-7; size: few; V: TRBV5-5; D: .; DNA: TGTGCCAGCAGCTTGGCCGACAGCATACTCTACGAGCAGTACTTC; CDR3: CASSLADSILYEQYF
J: TRBJ1-5; size: few; V: TRBV21-1; D: .; DNA: TGTGCCAGCAGCTATTGGGACTCGGAAAGCAATCAGCCCCAGCATTTT; CDR3: CASSYWDSESNQPQHF
J: TRBJ2-1; size: .; V: TRBV7-9; D: TRBD2; DNA: TGTGCCAGCAGCTTAGATGGGACTAGGAGTAGTGAGCAGTTCTTC; CDR3: CASSLDGTRSSEQFF